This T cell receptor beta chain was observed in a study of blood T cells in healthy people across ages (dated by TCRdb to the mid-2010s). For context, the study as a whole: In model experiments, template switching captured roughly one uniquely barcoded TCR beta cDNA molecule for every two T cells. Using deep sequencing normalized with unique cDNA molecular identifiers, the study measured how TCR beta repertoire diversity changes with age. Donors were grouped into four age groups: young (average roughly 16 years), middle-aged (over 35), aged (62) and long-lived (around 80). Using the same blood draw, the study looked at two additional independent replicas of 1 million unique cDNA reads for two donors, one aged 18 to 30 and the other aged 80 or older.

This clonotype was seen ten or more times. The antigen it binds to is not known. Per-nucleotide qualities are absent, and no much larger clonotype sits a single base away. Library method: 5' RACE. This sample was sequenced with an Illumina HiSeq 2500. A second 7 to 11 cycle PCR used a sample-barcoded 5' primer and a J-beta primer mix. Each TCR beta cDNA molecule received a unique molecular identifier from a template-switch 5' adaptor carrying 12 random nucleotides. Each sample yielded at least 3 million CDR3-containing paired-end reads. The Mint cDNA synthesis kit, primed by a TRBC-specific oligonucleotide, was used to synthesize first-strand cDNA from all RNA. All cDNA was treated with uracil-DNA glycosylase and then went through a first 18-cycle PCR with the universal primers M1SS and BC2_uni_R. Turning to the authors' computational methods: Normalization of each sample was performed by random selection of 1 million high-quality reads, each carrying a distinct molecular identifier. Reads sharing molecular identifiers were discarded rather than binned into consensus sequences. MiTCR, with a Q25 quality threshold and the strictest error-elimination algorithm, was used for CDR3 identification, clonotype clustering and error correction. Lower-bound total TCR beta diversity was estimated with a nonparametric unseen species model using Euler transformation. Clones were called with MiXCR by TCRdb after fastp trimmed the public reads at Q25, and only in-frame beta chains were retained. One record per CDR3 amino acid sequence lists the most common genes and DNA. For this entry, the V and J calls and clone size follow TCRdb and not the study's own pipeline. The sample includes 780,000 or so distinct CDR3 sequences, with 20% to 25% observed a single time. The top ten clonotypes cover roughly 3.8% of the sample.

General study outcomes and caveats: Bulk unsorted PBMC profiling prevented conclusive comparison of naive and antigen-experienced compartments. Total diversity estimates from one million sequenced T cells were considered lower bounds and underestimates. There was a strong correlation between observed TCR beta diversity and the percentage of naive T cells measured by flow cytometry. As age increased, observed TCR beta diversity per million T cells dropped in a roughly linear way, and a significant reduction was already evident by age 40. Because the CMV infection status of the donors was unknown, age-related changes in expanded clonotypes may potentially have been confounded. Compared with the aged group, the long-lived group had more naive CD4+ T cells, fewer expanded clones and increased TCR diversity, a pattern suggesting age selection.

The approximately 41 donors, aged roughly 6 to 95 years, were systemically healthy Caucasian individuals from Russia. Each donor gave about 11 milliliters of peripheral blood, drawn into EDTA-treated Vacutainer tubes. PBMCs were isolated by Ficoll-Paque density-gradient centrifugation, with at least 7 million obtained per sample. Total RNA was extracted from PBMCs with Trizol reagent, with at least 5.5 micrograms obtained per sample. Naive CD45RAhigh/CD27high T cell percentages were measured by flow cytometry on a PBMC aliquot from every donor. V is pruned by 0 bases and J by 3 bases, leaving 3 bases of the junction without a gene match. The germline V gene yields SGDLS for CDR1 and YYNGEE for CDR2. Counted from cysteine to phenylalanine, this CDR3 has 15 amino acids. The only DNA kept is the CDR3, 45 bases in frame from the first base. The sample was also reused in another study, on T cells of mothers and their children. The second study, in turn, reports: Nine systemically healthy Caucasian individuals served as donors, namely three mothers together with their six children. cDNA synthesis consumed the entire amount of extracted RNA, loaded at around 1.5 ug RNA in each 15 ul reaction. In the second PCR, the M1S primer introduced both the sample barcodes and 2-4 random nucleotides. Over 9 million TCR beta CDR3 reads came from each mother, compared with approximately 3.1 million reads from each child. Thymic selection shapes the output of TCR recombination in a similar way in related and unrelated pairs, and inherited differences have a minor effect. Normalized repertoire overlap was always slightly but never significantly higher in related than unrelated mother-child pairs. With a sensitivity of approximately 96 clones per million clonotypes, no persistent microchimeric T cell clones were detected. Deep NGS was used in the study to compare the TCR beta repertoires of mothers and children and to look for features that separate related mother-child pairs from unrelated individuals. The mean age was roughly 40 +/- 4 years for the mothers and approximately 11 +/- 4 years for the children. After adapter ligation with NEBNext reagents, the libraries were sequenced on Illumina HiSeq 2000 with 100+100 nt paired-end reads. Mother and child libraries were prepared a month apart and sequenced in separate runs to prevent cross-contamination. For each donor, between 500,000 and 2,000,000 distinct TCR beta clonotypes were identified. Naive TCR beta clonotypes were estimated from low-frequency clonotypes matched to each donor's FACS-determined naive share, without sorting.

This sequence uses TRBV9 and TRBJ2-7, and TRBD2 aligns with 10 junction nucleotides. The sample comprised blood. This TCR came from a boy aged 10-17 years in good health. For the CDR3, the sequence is CASSVGGLAVYEQYF. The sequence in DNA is TGTGCCAGCAGCGTAGGCGGACTAGCGGTCTACGAGCAGTACTTC.